This T cell receptor beta chain is from a study of radiation and T cells in renal cell carcinoma. Study-level points and caveats: Intratumoral heterogeneity was not captured in these approximately 1 g regions. Top 100 clonotypes averaged around 54% in irradiated versus about 45% in nephrectomy-only tumors.

The assay was immunoSEQ multiplex PCR, and TCRdb's table has in-frame clones only and misses some. The table includes 15,000 to 20,000 clones, over 50% detected once. This clone is categorized as large. Its antigen is not known. The germline V gene encodes CDR1 MNHNS and CDR2 SASEGT. This CDR3 contains 15 residues. V was pared by 0 bases and J by 6 bases, with 12 bases between. Indicated treatment: treatment-naive control, cytoreductive nephrectomy. This chain connects TRBV6-1 to TRBJ1-3; D not certain. The TCR originated in a man aged 45-65 years with renal cell carcinoma. The material sequenced was tumor tissue, taken from a patient whose treatment was nephrectomy without radiotherapy. The CDR3 DNA reads TGTGCCAGCAGTGAAGCCAGGAGTCTTATAAACACCATATATTTT. Protein: CASSEARSLINTIYF.